The 17 T cell receptor beta chains reported below all come from one sample, sequenced in a study of cytomegalovirus exposure and HLA in healthy donors (dated by TCRdb to 2016 to 2017). Libraries were made using the immunoSEQ multiplex PCR assay. The multiplex PCR relied on a mix of 60 forward primers for TCR Vbeta segments and 13 reverse primers for TCR Jbeta segments. Drawn from immuneACCESS, this table holds only the in-frame rearrangements with V and J called that TCRdb kept. Clones are partly lost; checked studies trace under half to an unresolved V gene and leave the rest unexplained. The sample profile shows 180,000 or so clones; approximately 82% of them were found once. The ten top clones hold roughly 7.6% of the sample. Source material: PBMCs. The source of these receptors is a woman between 40 and 50 years old in good health and CMV-seropositive.

This sequence joins TRBV27 and TRBJ2-7; 9 nucleotides line up with TRBD2. The CDR3 spans 15 residues. V was pared by 5 bases and J by 3 bases, with 8 bases of the junction left unmatched. Germline V CDR1 and CDR2: MNHEY, SMNVEV (reference sequence). The DNA for the CDR3 is TGTGCCAGCAGTCGCGGGGGGGAGAGAGGCTACGAGCAGTACTTC. The encoded protein is CASSRGGERGYEQYF.

This clone was recorded a few times. The rearrangement links TRBV6-4 to TRBJ2-5, with 8 bases fitting TRBD2. The germline V gene has CDR1 MRHNA and CDR2 SNTAGT. The CDR3 runs 19 residues. Unmatched junction bases numbered 25, after V lost 11 bases and J lost 2 bases. The DNA of the CDR3 is TGTGCCGCTCTCCGGGGCCTCATTCTAGCGGGTGAGATTCAAGAGACCCAGTACTTC. It yields the protein CAALRGLILAGEIQETQYF.

This clone came up a few times. V and J are TRBV2 and TRBJ2-7, with a weak D call TRBD1 (6 bases). In germline, CDR1 is SNHLY, CDR2 FYNNEI. The CDR3 sequence is 13 residues long. V shed 5 bases and J shed 3 bases, with 11 bases lying between them. CDR3 bases: TGTGCCAGCAGTCCGGGCAGGGGCTACGAGCAGTACTTC. Its protein product is CASSPGRGYEQYF.

This clone was observed a single time. The chain links TRBV28 to TRBJ2-5; 13 bases map to TRBD2. Germline-derived CDR1 and CDR2 are MDHEN and SYDVKM. V shed 5 bases, J shed 4 bases, and the junction held 4 bases outside the gene matches. This CDR3 has 15 amino acids. CDR3 loop: CASSMGLAGRETQYF. CDR3 nucleotide sequence: TGTGCCAGCAGTATGGGACTAGCGGGACGAGAGACCCAGTACTTC.

The chain uses TRBV18 and TRBJ2-1, with TRBD2 matching 9 bases. Looked up from germline, CDR1 is KGHSH and CDR2 is LQKENI. Germline trimming cut 7 bases from V and 7 bases from J; bases unmatched to any gene: 8. The CDR3 contains 14 residues. CDR3: CASFEGSGRNEQFF. In nucleotides, the CDR3 is TGTGCCAGCTTCGAGGGCAGCGGGAGGAATGAGCAGTTCTTC. The variable domain in full, completed from reference TRBV18 and TRBJ2-1, reads NAGVMQNPRHLVRRRGQEARLRCSPMKGHSHVYWYRQLPEEGLKFMVYLQKENIIDESGMPKERFSAEFPKEGPSILRIQQVVRGDSAAYFCASFEGSGRNEQFFGPGTRLTVL.

In DNA form, the CDR3 reads TGTGCCAGCAGCCTCCTAGGACTCAACACCGGGGAGCTGTTTTTT. It codes for CASSLLGLNTGELFF. The genes are TRBV7-9 and TRBJ2-2; weak D call: TRBD2 (5 bases). This CDR3 has 15 residues. V was trimmed by 5 bases and J by 2 bases, leaving 12 bases between them. The germline gives CDR1 SEHNR, CDR2 FQNEAQ (reference sequence).

This clone was recorded a few times. The rearrangement links TRBV7-2 to TRBJ1-2; 7 nucleotides match TRBD1. Germline-derived CDR1 and CDR2 are SGHTA and FQGNSA. CDR3 length equals 13 residues. The junction had 4 bases not matched to a gene; V was cut back by 5 bases and J by 4 bases. For the CDR3, the DNA is TGTGCCAGCAGCGAAAGACAGGGCTATGGCTACACCTTC. Encoded protein: CASSERQGYGYTF.

V is TRBV10-3 and J is TRBJ2-5, with 8 bases that match TRBD1. The trim removed 5 bases at V and 1 base at J, leaving 3 bases unmatched. Germline CDR1 ENHRY, CDR2 SYGVKD. This CDR3 contains 14 residues. CDR3 coding DNA: TGTGCCATCAGTACAGGGGGAGTCCAAGAGACCCAGTACTTC. This gives the protein CAISTGGVQETQYF.

The rearrangement uses TRBV5-1 and TRBJ2-7; 8 nucleotides agree with TRBD2. This CDR3 spans 16 amino acids. V was clipped by 4 bases and J by 6 bases; unmatched bases: 15. In germline, CDR1 is SGHRS, CDR2 YFSETQ. CDR3 nucleotide sequence: TGCGCCAGCAGCAGAACAACCGGGACTAGTATAATCGAGCAGTACTTC. The encoded protein is CASSRTTGTSIIEQYF.

The rearrangement joins TRBV7-9 to TRBJ1-2, with 8 nucleotides matching TRBD1. V was clipped by 5 bases and J by 8 bases; unmatched bases: 7. The germline CDR1 and CDR2 sequences are SEHNR and FQNEAQ (reference sequence). This CDR3 has 13 amino acids. The CDR3 protein is CASSPSGGYGYTF. CDR3 sequence (DNA): TGTGCCAGCAGCCCTTCAGGGGGCTACGGCTACACCTTC.

The CDR3 region is CASSLRTGEYNEQFF. The CDR3 DNA reads as TGCGCCAGCAGCCTTAGGACAGGGGAGTACAATGAGCAGTTCTTC. This chain connects TRBV4-3 to TRBJ2-1; TRBD1 agrees at 9 bases. The germline CDR1 and CDR2 sequences are LGHNA and YSLEER. Trimming cost V 4 bases and J 4 bases; bases outside gene matches: 5. This CDR3 is 15 amino acids long.

This chain connects TRBV7-9 to TRBJ2-2; D possibly corresponds to TRBD1 (6 bases). The CDR3 length is 15 residues. V lost 5 bases to trimming and J lost 6 bases, with 16 bases between them. CDR1 is SEHNR, CDR2 FQNEAQ, per germline (reference sequence). The CDR3 DNA reads TGTGCCAGCAGCAACGTAGGGGGATACGCCGGGGAGCTGTTTTTT. This encodes CASSNVGGYAGELFF.

This clone was counted a single time. V usage is TRBV5-4 and J usage is TRBJ1-5; a weak D match, TRBD1 (5 bases). The V and J ends lost 4 bases and 1 base respectively, with 9 bases between them. Germline-derived CDR1 and CDR2 are SGHNT and YYREEE (reference sequence). This CDR3 is 14 amino acids long. The CDR3 protein is CASSRGGSNQPQHF. DNA for the CDR3: TGTGCCAGCAGCCGGGGGGGGAGCAATCAGCCCCAGCATTTT.

The rearrangement links TRBV9 to TRBJ1-2, with D unresolved. The CDR3 has 12 amino acids. V was clipped by 5 bases and J by 0 bases, with 5 bases between them. The V gene's germline CDR1 is SGDLS and CDR2 YYNGEE. In DNA form, the CDR3 reads TGTGCCAGCAGTACAACTAACTATGGCTACACCTTC. It encodes CASSTTNYGYTF. The complete variable domain, with remaining parts taken from reference TRBV9 and TRBJ1-2, reads DSGVTQTPKHLITATGQRVTLRCSPRSGDLSVYWYQQSLDQGLQFLIQYYNGEERAKGNILERFSAQQFPDLHSELNLSSLELGDSALYFCASSTTNYGYTFGSGTRLTVV.

The chain joins TRBV27 to TRBJ2-1; D is possibly TRBD1 (7 bases). Germline V gene lookup returns CDR1 MNHEY and CDR2 SMNVEV (reference sequence). This CDR3 is built from 13 residues. V was pared by 7 bases and J by 12 bases, with 19 bases between. CDR3: CASNIIGQGGQFF. CDR3 DNA: TGTGCCAGCAACATAATTGGGCAGGGGGGGCAGTTCTTC.

The rearrangement links TRBV5-1 to TRBJ1-1; tentative D call: TRBD1 (5 bases). This CDR3 has 13 amino acids. V lost 2 bases and J 6 bases, leaving 11 bases between the germline ends. CDR1 is SGHRS, CDR2 YFSETQ, per germline. The CDR3 region is CASSLAQGSEAFF. In nucleotides, the CDR3 is TGCGCCAGCAGCTTAGCCCAGGGCTCTGAAGCTTTCTTT.

V is TRBV5-1 and J is TRBJ2-1, with D possibly TRBD2 on 6 matching bases. Trimming stripped 7 bases from V and 5 bases from J, with 19 bases between. CDR3 length equals 15 residues. Germline CDR1 and CDR2: SGHRS and YFSETQ. The CDR3 here is CASAPLEGGNNEQFF. The CDR3 region has the DNA TGCGCCAGCGCTCCCCTGGAGGGAGGAAACAATGAGCAGTTCTTC.